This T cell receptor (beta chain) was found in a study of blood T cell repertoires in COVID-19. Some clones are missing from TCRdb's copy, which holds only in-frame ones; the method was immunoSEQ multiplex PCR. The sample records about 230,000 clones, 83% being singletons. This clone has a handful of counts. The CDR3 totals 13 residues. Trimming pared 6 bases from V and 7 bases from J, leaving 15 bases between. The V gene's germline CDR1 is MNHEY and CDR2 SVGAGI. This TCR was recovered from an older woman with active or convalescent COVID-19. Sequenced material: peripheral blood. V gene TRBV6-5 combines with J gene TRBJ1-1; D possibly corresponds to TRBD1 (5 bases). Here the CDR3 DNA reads TGTGCCAGCAGACTCTATCAGGGTTATGAAGCTTTCTTT. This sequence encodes CASRLYQGYEAFF.